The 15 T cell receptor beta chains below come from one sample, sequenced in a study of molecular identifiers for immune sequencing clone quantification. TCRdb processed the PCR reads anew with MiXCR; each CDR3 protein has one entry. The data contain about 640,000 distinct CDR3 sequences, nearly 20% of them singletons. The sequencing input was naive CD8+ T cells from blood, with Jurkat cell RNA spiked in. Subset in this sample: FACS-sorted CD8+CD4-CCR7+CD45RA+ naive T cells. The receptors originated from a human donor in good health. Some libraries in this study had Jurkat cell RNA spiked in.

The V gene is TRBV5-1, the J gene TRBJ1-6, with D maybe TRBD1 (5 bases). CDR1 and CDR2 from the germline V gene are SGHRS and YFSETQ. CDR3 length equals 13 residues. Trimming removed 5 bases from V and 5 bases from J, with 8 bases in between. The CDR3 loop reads CASRGEDNSPLHF. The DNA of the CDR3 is TGCGCCAGCAGGGGGGAGGATAATTCACCCCTCCACTTT.

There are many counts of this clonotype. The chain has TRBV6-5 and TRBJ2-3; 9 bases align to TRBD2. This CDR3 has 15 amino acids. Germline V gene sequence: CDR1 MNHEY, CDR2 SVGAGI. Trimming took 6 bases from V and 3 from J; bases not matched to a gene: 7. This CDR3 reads CASSWVAGATDTQYF. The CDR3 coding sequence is TGTGCCAGCAGCTGGGTAGCGGGGGCGACAGATACGCAGTATTTT.

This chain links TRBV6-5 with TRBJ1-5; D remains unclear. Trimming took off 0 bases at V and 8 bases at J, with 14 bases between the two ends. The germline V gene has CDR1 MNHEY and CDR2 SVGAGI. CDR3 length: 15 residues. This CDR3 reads CASSYSSTSNKPQHF. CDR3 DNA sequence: TGTGCCAGCAGTTACTCTTCGACAAGTAATAAGCCCCAGCATTTT.

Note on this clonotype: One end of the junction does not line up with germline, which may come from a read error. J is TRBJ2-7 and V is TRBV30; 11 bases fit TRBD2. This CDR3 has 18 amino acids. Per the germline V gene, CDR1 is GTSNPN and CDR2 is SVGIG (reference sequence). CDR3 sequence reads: CAWSVQFVGTSGSYGQYF. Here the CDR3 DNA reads TGTGCCTGGAGTGTACAATTTGTTGGGACTAGCGGATCCTACGGGCAGTACTTC.

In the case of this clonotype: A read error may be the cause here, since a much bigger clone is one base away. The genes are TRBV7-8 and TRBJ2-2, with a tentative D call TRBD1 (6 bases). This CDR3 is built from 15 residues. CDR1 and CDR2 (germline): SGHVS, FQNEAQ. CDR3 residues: CASSFLDRATGELLF. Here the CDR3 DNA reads TGTGCCAGCAGCTTTCTGGACAGAGCGACCGGGGAGCTGCTTTTT.

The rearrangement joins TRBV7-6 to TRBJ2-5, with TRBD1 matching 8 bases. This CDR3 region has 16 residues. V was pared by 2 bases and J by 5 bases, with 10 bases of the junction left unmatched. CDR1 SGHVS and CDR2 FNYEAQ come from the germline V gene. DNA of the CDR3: TGTGCCAGCAGCTTATTCGCGACAGGGGTGGCGGAGACCCAGTACTTC. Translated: CASSLFATGVAETQYF. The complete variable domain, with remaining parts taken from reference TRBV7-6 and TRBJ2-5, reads GAGVSQSPRYKVTKRGQDVALRCDPISGHVSLYWYRQALGQGPEFLTYFNYEAQQDKSGLPNDRFSAERPEGSISTLTIQRTEQRDSAMYRCASSLFATGVAETQYFGPGTRLLVL.

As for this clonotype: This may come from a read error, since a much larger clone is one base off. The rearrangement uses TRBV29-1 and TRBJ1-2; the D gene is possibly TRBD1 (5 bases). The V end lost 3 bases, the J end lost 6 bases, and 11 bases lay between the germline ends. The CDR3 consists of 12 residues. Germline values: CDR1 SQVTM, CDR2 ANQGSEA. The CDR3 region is CSVEGQTDGYTF. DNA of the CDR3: TGCAGCGTTGAGGGGCAGACCGATGGCTACACCTTC.

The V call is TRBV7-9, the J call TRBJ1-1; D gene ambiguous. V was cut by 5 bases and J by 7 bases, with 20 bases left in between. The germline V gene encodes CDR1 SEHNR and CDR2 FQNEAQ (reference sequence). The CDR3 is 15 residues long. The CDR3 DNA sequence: TGTGCCAGCAGCCCGAACGCGGGGATCCTACTTGAAGCTTTCTTT. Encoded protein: CASSPNAGILLEAFF.

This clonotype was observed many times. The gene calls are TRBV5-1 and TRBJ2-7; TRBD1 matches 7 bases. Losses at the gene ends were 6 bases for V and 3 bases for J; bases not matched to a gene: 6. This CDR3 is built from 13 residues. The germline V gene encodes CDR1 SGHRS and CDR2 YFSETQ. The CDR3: CASNGDSLYEQYF. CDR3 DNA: TGCGCCAGCAACGGGGACAGTCTCTACGAGCAGTACTTC.

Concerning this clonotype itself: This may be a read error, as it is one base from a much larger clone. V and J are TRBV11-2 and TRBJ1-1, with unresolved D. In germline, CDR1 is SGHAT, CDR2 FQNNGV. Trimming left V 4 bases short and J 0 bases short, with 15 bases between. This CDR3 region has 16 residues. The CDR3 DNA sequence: TGTGCCAGCAGCTCTTTTAGGGCCTGCATGAACACTGAAGCTTTCTTT. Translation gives CASSSFRACMNTEAFF.

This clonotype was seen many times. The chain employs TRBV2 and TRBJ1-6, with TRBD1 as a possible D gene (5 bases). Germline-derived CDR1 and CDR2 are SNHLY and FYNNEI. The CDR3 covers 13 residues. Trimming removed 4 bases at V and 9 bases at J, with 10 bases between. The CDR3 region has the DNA TGTGCCAGCAGTGGAGGGGCTCGTTCACCCCTCCACTTT. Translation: CASSGGARSPLHF.

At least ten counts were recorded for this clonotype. The CDR3 is CASSSTTGATDTQYF. The CDR3 nucleotides read TGTGCCAGCAGCTCCACCACCGGTGCTACAGATACGCAGTATTTT. The rearrangement joins TRBV7-2 to TRBJ2-3, with unresolved D. CDR3 length equals 15 residues. Germline CDR1 and CDR2: SGHTA and FQGNSA. V lost 4 bases and J 3 bases, leaving 14 bases between the germline ends.

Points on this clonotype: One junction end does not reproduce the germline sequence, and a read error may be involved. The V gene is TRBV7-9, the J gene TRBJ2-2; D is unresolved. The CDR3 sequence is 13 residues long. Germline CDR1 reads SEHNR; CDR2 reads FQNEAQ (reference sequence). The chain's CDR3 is CASGFIESRELFF. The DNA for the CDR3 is TGTGCCAGCGGCTTTATCGAGTCGCGGGAGCTGTTTTTT.

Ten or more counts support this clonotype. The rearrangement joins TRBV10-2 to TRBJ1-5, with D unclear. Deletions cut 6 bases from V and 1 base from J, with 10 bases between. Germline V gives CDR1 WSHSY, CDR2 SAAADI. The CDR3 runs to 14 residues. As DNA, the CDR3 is TGCGCCAGCAGGCCAGGCGGGAGCAATCAGCCCCAGCATTTT. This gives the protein CASRPGGSNQPQHF.

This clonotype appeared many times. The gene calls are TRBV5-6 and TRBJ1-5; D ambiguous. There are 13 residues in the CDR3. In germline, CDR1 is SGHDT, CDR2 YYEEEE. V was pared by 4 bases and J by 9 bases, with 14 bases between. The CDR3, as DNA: TGTGCCAGCAGCGATGGACTGATCTCGCCCCAGCATTTT. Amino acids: CASSDGLISPQHF.